Shown below are 32 T cell receptor beta chains from a single sample sequenced in a study of regulatory T cells in long-lasting Graves disease. For TCR beta, libraries came from iRepertoire HTBI primers and Arm-PCR of CDR3 regions. Using its own MiXCR run on the multiplex PCR reads, TCRdb lists one record per CDR3 protein. The data hold hundreds of thousands of distinct CDR3 sequences, with around 16% observed a single time. Time point indicated: newly diagnosed GD, antithyroid drugs for less than 3 months. PBMC-derived RNA was used for the TCR library. The same sample was also used in a study of T cells in Graves' hyperthyroidism and ophthalmopathy.

Material: peripheral blood mononuclear cells (PBMCs), obtained at new diagnosis, from a patient treated with antithyroid drugs. These TCRs come from a woman aged 40-60 years with Graves disease.

This clonotype was counted many times. The rearrangement links TRBV4-1 to TRBJ1-1, with 7 bases that match TRBD1. J was trimmed by 6 bases and V by 3 bases; bases with no gene match: 10. This CDR3 is 15 amino acids long. Germline lookup yields CDR1 MGHRA and CDR2 YSYEKL. For the CDR3, the DNA is TGCGCCAGCAGCCATCGAGACAGGGACGCCCCTGAAGCTTTCTTT. Amino acid sequence: CASSHRDRDAPEAFF.

The chain joins TRBV7-9 to TRBJ2-3; D uncertain. This CDR3 is 14 amino acids long. V was clipped by 5 bases and J by 4 bases, with 13 bases between them. From germline, CDR1 is SEHNR and CDR2 FQNEAQ (reference sequence). CDR3 region: CASSPNRMADTQYF. The DNA of the CDR3 is TGTGCCAGCAGCCCAAATCGCATGGCAGATACGCAGTATTTT.

The chain carries TRBV7-9 and TRBJ2-2; D might be TRBD1 or TRBD2, each matching 5 bases. The CDR3 sequence is 14 residues long. Deletions cut 0 bases from V and 7 bases from J, with 9 bases between. Germline V gene data show CDR1 as SEHNR and CDR2 as FQNEAQ (reference sequence). The CDR3 sequence is CASSLAGDGGELFF. In nucleotides, the CDR3 is TGTGCCAGCAGCTTAGCAGGGGACGGCGGGGAGCTGTTTTTT. Drawing the rest from reference TRBV7-9 and TRBJ2-2, the complete variable domain is DTGVSQNPRHKITKRGQNVTFRCDPISEHNRLYWYRQTLGQGPEFLTYFQNEAQLEKSRLLSDRFSAERPKGSFSTLEIQRTEQGDSAMYLCASSLAGDGGELFFGEGSRLTVL.

This chain links TRBV10-3 with TRBJ2-5; the D gene is possibly TRBD1 (5 bases). The CDR3 spans 13 residues. V lost 2 bases and J lost 4, with 8 bases in between. CDR1 and CDR2 from the germline V gene are ENHRY and SYGVKD. The CDR3, as DNA: TGTGCCATCAGTGAGCGTCAGGGAGAGACCCAGTACTTC. It is translated as CAISERQGETQYF.

In its sample, this clonotype was seen a few times. The rearrangement uses TRBV6-2 or TRBV6-3 and TRBJ1-4; D not certain. V gave up 6 bases and J gave up 5 bases, with 10 bases separating them. Germline lookup yields CDR1 MNHEY and CDR2 SVGEGT. The CDR3 covers 13 residues. In DNA form, the CDR3 reads TGTGCCAGCAGAATAACGGTAAATGAAAAACTGTTTTTT. Protein product: CASRITVNEKLFF.

Many counts were recorded for this clonotype. The chain combines TRBV2 with TRBJ2-5, with D perhaps matching TRBD2 (5 bases). The V and J ends lost 6 bases and 2 bases respectively, with 10 bases between them. The CDR3 totals 13 residues. CDR1 SNHLY and CDR2 FYNNEI come from the germline V gene. The CDR3 DNA reads as TGTGCCAGCAGGGAAAGCGGACAAGAGACCCAGTACTTC. Translated, it gives CASRESGQETQYF.

The gene calls are TRBV11-2 and TRBJ2-5; 12 bases map to TRBD2. The CDR3 consists of 16 residues. Per germline, CDR1 SGHAT and CDR2 FQNNGV. The junction had 5 bases not matched to a gene; V was cut back by 4 bases and J by 2 bases. The CDR3, as DNA: TGTGCCAGCAGCTCCTCCGGGACTAGCGGGCAAGAGACCCAGTACTTC. This gives the protein CASSSSGTSGQETQYF.

This clonotype was seen only a few times. The V call is TRBV6-2 or TRBV6-3, the J call TRBJ2-7; a weak D match, TRBD2 (6 bases). The length of the CDR3 is 18 residues. The V gene lost 0 bases and the J gene lost 1 base, with 19 bases spanning the gap. Germline V gene data show CDR1 as MNHEY and CDR2 as SVGEGT. This CDR3 is CASSYSIWRDQGSYEQYF. DNA of the CDR3: TGTGCCAGCAGTTACTCAATCTGGCGGGACCAAGGTTCCTACGAGCAGTACTTC.

This clonotype was seen only a few times. The chain has TRBV6-2 or TRBV6-3 and TRBJ1-4, with 10 bases matching TRBD1. Germline CDR1 and CDR2: MNHEY and SVGEGT. Germline trimming cut 2 bases from V and 5 bases from J; bases unmatched to any gene: 17. The CDR3 contains 20 residues. In nucleotides, the CDR3 is TGTGCCAGCAGTTACAGGGGGGCCGGGACAGGGGCTTCGCCGAATGAAAAACTGTTTTTT. Protein: CASSYRGAGTGASPNEKLFF.

This clonotype showed up many times. J is TRBJ2-1 and V is TRBV12-3 or TRBV12-4; D uncertain. The V gene lost 5 bases and the J gene lost 0 bases, with 8 bases spanning the gap. This CDR3 region has 14 residues. The CDR3: CASSQPTSYNEQFF. The CDR3 DNA is TGTGCCAGCAGTCAGCCTACCTCCTACAATGAGCAGTTCTTC.

This clonotype was detected once. The DNA for the CDR3 is TGTGCCAGTAGGCGGGATATTGTCGGCTACACCTTC. Translating gives CASRRDIVGYTF. J is TRBJ1-2 and V is TRBV19, with D hard to call. Trimming removed 6 bases at V and 8 bases at J, with 13 bases between. Germline CDR1 reads LNHDA; CDR2 reads SQIVND (reference sequence). The CDR3 runs 12 residues.

With respect to this clonotype: This may stem from a read error, because a much larger clone lies one nucleotide away. J is TRBJ2-7 and V is TRBV5-1, with D perhaps matching TRBD1 (5 bases). CDR1 is SGHRS, CDR2 YFSETQ, per germline. The CDR3 length is 12 residues. V dropped 7 bases and J dropped 0 bases, with 8 bases sitting between them. CDR3 amino acids: CASGAGSYEQYF. DNA for the CDR3: TGCGCCAGCGGGGCAGGCTCCTACGAGCAGTACTTC.

There are many counts of this clonotype. The chain links TRBV6-1 to TRBJ1-1; 10 bases match TRBD1. J gave up 5 bases and V 5 bases, and 5 bases lay outside the gene matches. Germline V gene data show CDR1 as MNHNS and CDR2 as SASEGT. The CDR3 has 14 residues. CDR3 in DNA: TGTGCCAGCAGTCGGGGACAGGGGAGAACTGAAGCTTTCTTT. It codes for CASSRGQGRTEAFF.

This clonotype was counted at least ten times. The chain couples TRBV6-1 to TRBJ1-1; 7 nucleotides match TRBD1. This CDR3 contains 14 residues. V gave up 2 bases and J gave up 5 bases; unmatched junction bases: 5. The germline V gene encodes CDR1 MNHNS and CDR2 SASEGT. The CDR3 sequence is CASSERQGRTEAFF. The CDR3 region has the DNA TGTGCCAGCAGTGAAAGACAGGGAAGGACTGAAGCTTTCTTT.

There are many counts of this clonotype. The gene calls are TRBV7-9 and TRBJ1-6; maybe TRBD1 (5 bases). Germline CDR1 SEHNR, CDR2 FQNEAQ (reference sequence). Trimming left V 5 bases short and J 5 bases short, with 13 bases between. This CDR3 has 15 amino acids. The CDR3 nucleotides are TGTGCCAGCAGCCCCCCGGGGACGGATAATTCACCCCTCCACTTT. It specifies CASSPPGTDNSPLHF. The entire variable domain, with the rest obtained from reference TRBV7-9 and TRBJ1-6, is as follows: DTGVSQNPRHKITKRGQNVTFRCDPISEHNRLYWYRQTLGQGPEFLTYFQNEAQLEKSRLLSDRFSAERPKGSFSTLEIQRTEQGDSAMYLCASSPPGTDNSPLHFGNGTRLTVT.

The chain employs TRBV5-1 and TRBJ1-4; D remains ambiguous. Trimming took 5 bases from V and 7 from J, leaving 12 bases between them. CDR1 and CDR2 from the germline V gene are SGHRS and YFSETQ. The CDR3 loop spans 13 amino acids. Written as DNA, the CDR3 is TGCGCCAGCAGGATTGATACGGCTGAAAAACTGTTTTTT. This gives the protein CASRIDTAEKLFF.

The chain employs TRBV30 and TRBJ2-6; D gene unclear. Trimming removed 3 bases at V and 1 base at J, with 13 bases between. CDR3 size: 16 residues. Germline V gene sequence: CDR1 GTSNPN, CDR2 SVGIG (reference sequence). Here the CDR3 reads CAWRGRSGSGANVLTF. DNA for the CDR3: TGTGCCTGGAGAGGAAGGTCCGGGTCTGGGGCCAACGTCCTGACTTTC.

In its sample, this clonotype was seen many times. This sequence joins TRBV2 and TRBJ2-7, with D maybe TRBD2 (5 bases). The CDR3 sequence is 11 residues long. The germline V and J ends were trimmed by 7 bases and 6 bases, with 10 bases remaining between them. Germline V gene sequence: CDR1 SNHLY, CDR2 FYNNEI. In DNA, the CDR3 is TGTGCCAGCAAAAGTGGACTCGAGCAGTACTTC. This codes for CASKSGLEQYF.

The chain combines TRBV7-2 with TRBJ2-1; D may correspond to TRBD1 or TRBD2 (5 bases each). V was clipped by 7 bases and J by 8 bases, with 18 bases between them. The CDR3 contains 14 residues. CDR1 is SGHTA and CDR2 is FQGNSA in the germline V gene. Written as DNA, the CDR3 is TGTGCCAGCACCACCCGCTCCGGGGCCCATGAGCAGTTCTTC. This sequence encodes CASTTRSGAHEQFF.

The chain is built from TRBV11-2 and TRBJ1-1; D is ambiguous. CDR3 length equals 16 residues. V was clipped by 5 bases and J by 0 bases, with 16 bases between them. The germline CDR1 and CDR2 sequences are SGHAT and FQNNGV. CDR3 sequence reads: CASSQPLWTVNTEAFF. The DNA of the CDR3 is TGTGCCAGCAGCCAACCTCTGTGGACGGTGAACACTGAAGCTTTCTTT.

The rearrangement links TRBV28 to TRBJ1-1; TRBD1 is a possible D gene (5 bases). The CDR3 has 17 amino acids. Germline loops: CDR1 MDHEN, CDR2 SYDVKM. V lost 7 bases to trimming and J lost 3 bases, with 24 bases between them. CDR3 sequence: CASTEGHLRRLDTEAFF. The CDR3 DNA follows: TGTGCCAGCACCGAGGGGCACCTACGACGACTCGACACTGAAGCTTTCTTT.

This clonotype has a handful of counts. The chain recombines TRBV19 with TRBJ1-5; unclear D gene. Germline V gene sequence: CDR1 LNHDA, CDR2 SQIVND (reference sequence). V gave up 7 bases and J gave up 4 bases, with 11 bases separating them. This CDR3 is 13 amino acids long. The DNA for the CDR3 is TGTGCCAGTACCGTAGTGGGGAATCAGCCCCAGCATTTT. Its translation: CASTVVGNQPQHF.

The gene calls are TRBV5-1 and TRBJ2-7; TRBD1 matches at 8 bases. Germline trimming cut 6 bases from V and 1 base from J; bases unmatched to any gene: 6. This CDR3 contains 14 residues. From germline, CDR1 is SGHRS and CDR2 YFSETQ. This chain's CDR3 is CASNGQGGSYEQYF. CDR3 bases: TGCGCCAGCAACGGACAGGGTGGGTCCTACGAGCAGTACTTC.

V gene TRBV12-3 or TRBV12-4 combines with J gene TRBJ2-7; D may be TRBD1 (6 bases). There are 14 residues in the CDR3. V was trimmed by 1 base and J by 4 bases, leaving 11 bases between them. The DNA for the CDR3 is TGTGCCAGCAGTTTAGAGTTGAGGGGGTACGAGCAGTACTTC. Its protein product is CASSLELRGYEQYF.

This clonotype was seen many times. CDR3: CASSLKEIPQHF. The CDR3 DNA follows: TGTGCCAGCAGTCTCAAGGAAATCCCCCAGCATTTT. The V and J genes are TRBV6-1 and TRBJ1-5; no definite D call. The ends were cut back, 5 bases at V and 10 bases at J, with 12 bases in the middle. This CDR3 has 12 amino acids. In germline, CDR1 is MNHNS, CDR2 SASEGT.

This clonotype came up a few times. This rearrangement joins TRBV18 to TRBJ1-1, with TRBD1 matching over 9 bases. CDR3 length: 17 residues. Looked up from germline, CDR1 is KGHSH and CDR2 is LQKENI. J gave up 1 base and V 1 base, and 7 bases lay outside the gene matches. Written as DNA, the CDR3 is TGTGCCAGCTCACCACGGTGGGACAGGGTATCGAACACTGAAGCTTTCTTT. Translated: CASSPRWDRVSNTEAFF.

This clonotype was recorded a few times. At one of its ends the junction is not consistent with the germline gene, which may arise from a read error. J is TRBJ2-2 and V is TRBV27, with 8 bases lining up with TRBD1. Germline CDR1 reads MNHEY; CDR2 reads SMNVEV (reference sequence). CDR3 size: 16 residues. The CDR3 protein is CASKTSGTGGTGELFF. CDR3 coding DNA: TGTGCTAGCAAAACTTCCGGGACAGGTGGGACCGGGGAGCTGTTTTTT.

This clonotype occurred many times. DNA of the CDR3: TGTGCCAGCAGCCTGAGGGACAGTAATTCACCCCTCCACTTT. It yields the protein CASSLRDSNSPLHF. The rearrangement joins TRBV3-1 to TRBJ1-6; 7 nucleotides line up with TRBD1. V lost 4 bases and J lost 6; bases outside the gene matches: 3. CDR1 LGHDT and CDR2 YNNKEL come from the germline V gene (reference sequence). CDR3 length equals 14 residues.

This clonotype was counted ten times or more. J is TRBJ1-1 and V is TRBV3-1, with D possibly being TRBD1 (5 bases). The length of the CDR3 is 14 residues. The germline CDR1 and CDR2 sequences are LGHDT and YNNKEL (reference sequence). Deletions cut 4 bases from V and 3 bases from J, with 12 bases between. Written as DNA, the CDR3 is TGTGCCAGCAGCCGGGACTTATTCTACACTGAAGCTTTCTTT. Amino acid sequence: CASSRDLFYTEAFF.

This clonotype was recorded a few times. V gene TRBV9 combines with J gene TRBJ2-2; D not resolved. The CDR3 totals 14 residues. Trimming stripped 0 bases from V and 6 bases from J, with 9 bases between. Germline values: CDR1 SGDLS, CDR2 YYNGEE. The CDR3 is CASSVAFAPGELFF. CDR3 nucleotide sequence: TGTGCCAGCAGCGTAGCTTTTGCGCCCGGGGAGCTGTTTTTT.

The chain combines TRBV25-1 with TRBJ1-2; D ambiguous. From germline, CDR1 is MGHDK and CDR2 SYGVNS. V gave up 2 bases and J gave up 2 bases, with 6 bases separating them. The CDR3 runs 13 residues. As DNA, the CDR3 is TGTGCCAGCAGTGAAATAACAAACTATGGCTACACCTTC. Its protein product is CASSEITNYGYTF.

The sample holds many counts of this clonotype. V usage is TRBV12-3 or TRBV12-4 and J usage is TRBJ2-7; perhaps TRBD1 as D (6 bases). The CDR3 is 14 amino acids. V was trimmed by 6 bases and J by 3 bases, leaving 15 bases between them. CDR3 region: CASSPDTGFYEQYF. The CDR3 bases are TGTGCCAGCAGCCCGGATACAGGGTTCTACGAGCAGTACTTC.